This entry is about one T cell receptor (beta chain). Extraction and reverse transcription of RNA yielded cDNA as the sequencing template. Some clones are missing from TCRdb's copy, which holds only in-frame ones; the method was immunoSEQ multiplex PCR. Found here are approximately 150,000 clones, around 86% of them singletons; the top ten hold roughly 13%. This specimen belongs to a study of CD8+ T cells in alopecia areata. V lost 4 bases and J 0 bases, leaving 8 bases between the germline ends. Germline CDR1 reads SGDLS; CDR2 reads YYNGEE. There are 13 residues in the CDR3. Specified treatment: oral pan-JAK inhibitor, 5-10 mg twice daily.

The clonotype was recovered from a human donor with alopecia areata. The sequencing here drew on CD8+ T cells sorted from blood, taken at week 4, from a patient treated with tofacitinib. This sequence joins TRBV9 and TRBJ2-7; tentative D call: TRBD2 (6 bases). CDR3 sequence reads: CASSPGGSYEQYF. Here the CDR3 DNA reads TGTGCCAGCAGCCCCGGGGGCTCCTACGAGCAGTACTTC.